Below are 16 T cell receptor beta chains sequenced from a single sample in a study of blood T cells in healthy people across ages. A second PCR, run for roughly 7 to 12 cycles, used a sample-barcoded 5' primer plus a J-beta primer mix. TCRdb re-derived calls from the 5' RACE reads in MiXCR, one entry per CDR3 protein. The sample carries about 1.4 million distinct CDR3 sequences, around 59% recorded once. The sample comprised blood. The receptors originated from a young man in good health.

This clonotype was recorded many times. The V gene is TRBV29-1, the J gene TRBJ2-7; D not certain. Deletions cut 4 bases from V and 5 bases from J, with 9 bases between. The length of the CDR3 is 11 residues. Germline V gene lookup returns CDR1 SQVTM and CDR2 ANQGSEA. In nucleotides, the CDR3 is TGCAGCGTTGTTTCTGGTGACGAGCAGTACTTC. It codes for CSVVSGDEQYF.

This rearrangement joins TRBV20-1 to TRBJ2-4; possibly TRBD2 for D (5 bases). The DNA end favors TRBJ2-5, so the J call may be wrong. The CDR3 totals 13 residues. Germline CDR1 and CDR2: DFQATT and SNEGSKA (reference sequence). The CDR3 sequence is CSASMEARETQYF. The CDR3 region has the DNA TGCAGTGCTAGTATGGAGGCGCGAGAGACCCAGTACTTC.

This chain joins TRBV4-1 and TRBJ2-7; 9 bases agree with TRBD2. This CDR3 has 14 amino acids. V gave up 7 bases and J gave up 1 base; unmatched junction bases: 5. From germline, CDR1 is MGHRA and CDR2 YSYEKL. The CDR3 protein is CASKQREESYEQYF. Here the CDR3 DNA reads TGCGCCAGCAAACAGCGGGAGGAGTCCTACGAGCAGTACTTC.

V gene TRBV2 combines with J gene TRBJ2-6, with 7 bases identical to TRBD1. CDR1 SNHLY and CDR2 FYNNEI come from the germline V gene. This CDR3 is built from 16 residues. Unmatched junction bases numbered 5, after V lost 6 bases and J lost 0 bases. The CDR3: CASRRTGVSGANVLTF. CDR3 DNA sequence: TGTGCCAGCAGGAGGACAGGTGTCTCTGGGGCCAACGTCCTGACTTTC.

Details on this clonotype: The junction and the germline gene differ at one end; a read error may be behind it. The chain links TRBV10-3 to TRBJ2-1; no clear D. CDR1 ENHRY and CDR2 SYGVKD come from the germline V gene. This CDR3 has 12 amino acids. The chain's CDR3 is CAVSGPNNEQFF. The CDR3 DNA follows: TGTGCCGTCAGTGGGCCCAACAATGAGCAGTTCTTC.

The CDR3 is CASSVGSGAREETQYF. The CDR3 region has the DNA TGTGCCAGCAGCGTAGGTAGCGGGGCCCGGGAAGAGACCCAGTACTTC. The rearrangement joins TRBV9 to TRBJ2-5; TRBD2 aligns across 8 bases. The CDR3 contains 16 residues. Per the germline V gene, CDR1 is SGDLS and CDR2 is YYNGEE. V was clipped by 0 bases and J by 3 bases; unmatched bases: 7.

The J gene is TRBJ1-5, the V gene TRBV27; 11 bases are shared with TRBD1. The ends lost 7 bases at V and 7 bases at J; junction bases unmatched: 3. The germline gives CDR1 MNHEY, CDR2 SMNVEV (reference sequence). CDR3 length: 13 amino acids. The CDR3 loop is CASKGQGAQPQHF. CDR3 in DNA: TGTGCCAGCAAAGGACAGGGGGCACAGCCCCAGCATTTT.

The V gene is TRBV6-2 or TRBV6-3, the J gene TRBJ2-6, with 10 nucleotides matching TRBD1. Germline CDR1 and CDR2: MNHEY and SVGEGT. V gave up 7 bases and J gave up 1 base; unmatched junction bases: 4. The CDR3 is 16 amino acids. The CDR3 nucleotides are TGTGCCAGCACGGGACAGGGGATTTCTGGGGCCAACGTCCTGACTTTC. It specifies CASTGQGISGANVLTF.

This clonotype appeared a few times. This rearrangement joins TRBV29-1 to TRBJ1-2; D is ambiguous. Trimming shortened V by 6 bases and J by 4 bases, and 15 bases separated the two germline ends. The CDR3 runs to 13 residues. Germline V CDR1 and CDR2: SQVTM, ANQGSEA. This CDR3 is CSVYGSILYGYTF. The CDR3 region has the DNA TGCAGCGTGTACGGGTCCATCCTCTATGGCTACACCTTC.

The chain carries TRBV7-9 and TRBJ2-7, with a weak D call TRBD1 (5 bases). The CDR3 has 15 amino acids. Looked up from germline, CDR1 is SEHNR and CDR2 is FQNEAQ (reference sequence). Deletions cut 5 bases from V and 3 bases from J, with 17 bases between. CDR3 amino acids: CASSPGQTVNYEQYF. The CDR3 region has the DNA TGTGCCAGCAGCCCAGGGCAGACGGTTAACTACGAGCAGTACTTC.

The CDR3: CASSAEQGAINTIYF. DNA for the CDR3: TGTGCCAGCAGTGCAGAACAGGGGGCTATAAACACCATATATTTT. This rearrangement joins TRBV6-1 to TRBJ1-3; 9 bases map to TRBD1. The V and J ends lost 4 bases and 6 bases, in that order; junction bases with no gene match: 7. CDR3 length: 15 amino acids. The germline V gene has CDR1 MNHNS and CDR2 SASEGT.

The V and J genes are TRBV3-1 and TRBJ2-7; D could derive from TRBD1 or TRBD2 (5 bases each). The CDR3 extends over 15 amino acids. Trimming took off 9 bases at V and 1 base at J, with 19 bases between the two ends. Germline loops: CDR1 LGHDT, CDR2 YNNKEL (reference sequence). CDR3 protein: CASSTNEGPSYEQYF. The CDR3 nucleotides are TGTGCCAGTTCTACAAACGAGGGGCCTTCCTACGAGCAGTACTTC.

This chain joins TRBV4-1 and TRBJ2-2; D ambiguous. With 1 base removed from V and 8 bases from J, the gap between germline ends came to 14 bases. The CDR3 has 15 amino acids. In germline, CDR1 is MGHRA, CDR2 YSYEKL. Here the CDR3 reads CASSQGSSGWGELFF. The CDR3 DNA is TGCGCCAGCAGCCAAGGAAGTTCTGGTTGGGGGGAGCTGTTTTTT.

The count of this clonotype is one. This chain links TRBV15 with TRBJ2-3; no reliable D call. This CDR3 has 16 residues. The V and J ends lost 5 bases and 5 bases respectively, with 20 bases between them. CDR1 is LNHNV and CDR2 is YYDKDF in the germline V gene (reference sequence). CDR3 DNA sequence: TGTGCCACCAGCCCGAGTGACTCCAGCACCAAAGATACGCAGTATTTT. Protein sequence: CATSPSDSSTKDTQYF. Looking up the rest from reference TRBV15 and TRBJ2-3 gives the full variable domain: DAMVIQNPRYQVTQFGKPVTLSCSQTLNHNVMYWYQQKSSQAPKLLFHYYDKDFNNEADTPDNFQSRRPNTSFCFLDIRSPGLGDTAMYLCATSPSDSSTKDTQYFGPGTRLTVL.

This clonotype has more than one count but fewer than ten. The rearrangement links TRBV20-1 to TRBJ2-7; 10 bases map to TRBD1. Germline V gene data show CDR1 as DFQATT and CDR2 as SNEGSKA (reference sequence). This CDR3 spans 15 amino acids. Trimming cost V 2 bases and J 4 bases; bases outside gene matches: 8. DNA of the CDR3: TGCAGTGCTAGACGACAGGGGGCGCCTTTTTACGAGCAGTACTTC. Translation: CSARRQGAPFYEQYF.

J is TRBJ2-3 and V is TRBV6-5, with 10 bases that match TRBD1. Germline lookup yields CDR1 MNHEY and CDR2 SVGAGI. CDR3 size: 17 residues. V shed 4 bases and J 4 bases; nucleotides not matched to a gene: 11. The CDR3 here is CASSLRKGTGVADTQYF. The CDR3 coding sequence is TGTGCCAGCAGTTTACGTAAAGGGACAGGGGTTGCAGATACGCAGTATTTT.